Included here is one TCR beta chain sequence, with context. The target antigen is unknown. The sample comes from a study of CXCR3-negative and CXCR3-positive naive CD8 T cells. Notes on the study in general: For naive cells, CXCR3-negative and CXCR3-positive subsets had similar TRBV-TRBJ usage; for memory cells, usage differed. Memory CD8+ T cell repertoires were far less diverse than both naive subsets. TRB CDR3 properties were used to infer TCR strength, and surface CD5 was comparable between naive subsets. Hydrophobicity of TRB CDR3s was greater in CXCR3-positive naive cells than in CXCR3-negative naive cells.

This CDR3 is built from 13 residues. From germline, CDR1 is SQVTM and CDR2 ANQGSEA. Definition of naive CD8+ T cells rested on a CD45RO-CCR7+CD27+CD95- profile. The study made its TRB cDNA libraries by 5' RACE, adding UMI labels. After re-calling the 5' RACE reads, TCRdb lists one entry per CDR3 protein, DNA absent. The record lists 90,000 to 100,000 distinct CDR3 sequences, of which the ten most abundant hold about 1.1%. J is TRBJ1-2 and V is TRBV29-1. This receptor was taken from a human donor in good health. Some clones in this sample may be carry-over from other donors' samples. What was sequenced was naive CXCR3+ CD8+ T cells from blood. Subset meaning: CD45RO-CCR7+CD27+CD95- naive CD8+ T cells expressing CXCR3 (TNR3+). CDR3 residues: CSVPIVGGYGYTF.